The T cell receptor beta chain described here comes from a study of T cell responses to AZD1222 COVID-19 vaccine. This clone was found once. Antigen unknown. Study-wide results and caveats: Spike as a whole was targeted by vaccine-associated CD4 TCRs, dominant at 160-218 and 743-854. Spike-specific TCR repertoires showed rising breadth and depth after two AZD1222 doses. After the peak T cell response, and only then, were repertoires sampled.

Sequencing used immunoSEQ multiplex PCR; TCRdb keeps in-frame clones, though not all of them. The sample records 95,000 to 100,000 clones, roughly nine tenths being singletons. This TCR was sampled from an adult in good health. Specimen: peripheral blood, collected on day 0 of AZD1222 vaccination.

The CDR3: CASSLSVQGTVYF. The CDR3 region has the DNA TGTGCCAGCAGCTTAAGCGTCCAAGGGACAGTGTACTTC. This sequence joins TRBV7-3 and TRBJ2-7; 7 bases fit TRBD1. This CDR3 is 13 amino acids long. J was trimmed by 12 bases and V by 1 base; bases with no gene match: 9. Germline V lookup: CDR1 SGHTA, CDR2 FQGTGA.